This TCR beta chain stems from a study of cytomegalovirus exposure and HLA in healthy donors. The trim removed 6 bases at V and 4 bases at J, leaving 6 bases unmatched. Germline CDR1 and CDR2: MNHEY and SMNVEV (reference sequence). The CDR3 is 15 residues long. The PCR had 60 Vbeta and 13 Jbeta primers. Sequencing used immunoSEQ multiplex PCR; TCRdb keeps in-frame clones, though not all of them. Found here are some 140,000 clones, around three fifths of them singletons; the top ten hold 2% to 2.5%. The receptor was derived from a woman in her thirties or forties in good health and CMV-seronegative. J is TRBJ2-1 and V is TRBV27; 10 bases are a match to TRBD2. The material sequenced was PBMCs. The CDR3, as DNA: TGTGCCAGCAGCCGCGGTAGCGGGGGGTACAATGAGCAGTTCTTC. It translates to CASSRGSGGYNEQFF.